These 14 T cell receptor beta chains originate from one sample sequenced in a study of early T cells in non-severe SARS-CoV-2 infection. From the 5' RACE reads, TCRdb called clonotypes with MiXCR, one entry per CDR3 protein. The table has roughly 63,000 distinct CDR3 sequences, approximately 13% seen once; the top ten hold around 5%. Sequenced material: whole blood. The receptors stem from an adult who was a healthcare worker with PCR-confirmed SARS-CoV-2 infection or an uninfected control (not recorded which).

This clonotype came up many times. CDR3 loop: CASSPRDRGLEGYTF. CDR3 coding DNA: TGCGCCAGCAGCCCCCGGGACAGGGGGCTTGAAGGCTACACCTTC. J is TRBJ1-2 and V is TRBV4-3; TRBD1 matches at 12 bases. The CDR3 consists of 15 residues. The trim removed 4 bases at V and 8 bases at J, leaving 8 bases unmatched. Per the germline V gene, CDR1 is LGHNA and CDR2 is YSLEER.

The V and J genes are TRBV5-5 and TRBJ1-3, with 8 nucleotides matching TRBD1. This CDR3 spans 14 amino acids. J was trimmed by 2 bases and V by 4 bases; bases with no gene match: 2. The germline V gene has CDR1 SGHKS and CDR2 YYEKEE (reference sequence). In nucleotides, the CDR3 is TGTGCCAGCAGCAAACAGGGGGCTGGAAACACCATATATTTT. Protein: CASSKQGAGNTIYF.

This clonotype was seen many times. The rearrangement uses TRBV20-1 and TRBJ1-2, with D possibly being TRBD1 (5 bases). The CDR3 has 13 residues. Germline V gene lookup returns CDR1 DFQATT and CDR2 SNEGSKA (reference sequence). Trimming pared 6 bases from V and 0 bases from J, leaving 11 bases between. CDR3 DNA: TGCAGTGCCCCTGACAGAGCTAACTATGGCTACACCTTC. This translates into CSAPDRANYGYTF.

CDR3: CSARVTGNLSPLHF. CDR3 DNA: TGCAGTGCTAGAGTGACAGGAAACCTCTCACCCCTCCACTTT. The chain links TRBV20-1 to TRBJ1-6; possibly TRBD1 for D (6 bases). This CDR3 comprises 14 residues. V lost 1 base, J lost 10 bases, and 14 bases lay in between. Germline V gives CDR1 DFQATT, CDR2 SNEGSKA (reference sequence).

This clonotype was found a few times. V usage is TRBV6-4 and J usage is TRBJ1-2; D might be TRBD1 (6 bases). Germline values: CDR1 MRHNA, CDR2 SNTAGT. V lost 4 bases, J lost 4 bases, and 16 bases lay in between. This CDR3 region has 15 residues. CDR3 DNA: TGTGCCAGCAGTGTTGCAGGAGGGGGAGCCTATGGCTACACCTTC. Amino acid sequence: CASSVAGGGAYGYTF.

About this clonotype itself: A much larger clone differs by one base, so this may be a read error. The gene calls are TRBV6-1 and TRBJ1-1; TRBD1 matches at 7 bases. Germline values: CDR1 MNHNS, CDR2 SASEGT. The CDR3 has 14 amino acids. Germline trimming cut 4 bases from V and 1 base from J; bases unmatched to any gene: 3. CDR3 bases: TGTGCCAGCAGTGGAGACAGGGCGAACACTGAAGCTTTCTTT. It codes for CASSGDRANTEAFF.

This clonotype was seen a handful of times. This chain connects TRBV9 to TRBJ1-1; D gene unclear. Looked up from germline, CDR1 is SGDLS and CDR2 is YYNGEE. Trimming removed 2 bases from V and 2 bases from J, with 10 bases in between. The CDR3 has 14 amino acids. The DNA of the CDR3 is TGTGCCAGCAGCGTTCAACAGTCAAACACTGAAGCTTTCTTT. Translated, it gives CASSVQQSNTEAFF.

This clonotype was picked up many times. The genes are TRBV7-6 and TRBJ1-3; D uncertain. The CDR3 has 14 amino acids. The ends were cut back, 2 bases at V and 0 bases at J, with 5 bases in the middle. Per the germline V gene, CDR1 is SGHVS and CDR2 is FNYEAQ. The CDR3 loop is CASSLYFSGNTIYF. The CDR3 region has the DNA TGTGCCAGCAGCTTATACTTCTCTGGAAACACCATATATTTT.

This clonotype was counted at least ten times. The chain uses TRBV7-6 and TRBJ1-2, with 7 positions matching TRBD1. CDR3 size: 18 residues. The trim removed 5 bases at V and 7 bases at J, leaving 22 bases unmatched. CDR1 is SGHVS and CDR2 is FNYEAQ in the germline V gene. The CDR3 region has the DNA TGTGCCAGCAGCGAAGGGGGCTTGAGGTCACGGAGCTTCGGTGGCTACACCTTC. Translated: CASSEGGLRSRSFGGYTF.

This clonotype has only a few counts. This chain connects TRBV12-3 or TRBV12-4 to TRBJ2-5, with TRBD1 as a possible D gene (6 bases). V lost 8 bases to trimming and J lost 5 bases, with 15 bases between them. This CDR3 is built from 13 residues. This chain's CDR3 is CASAFGQSETQYF. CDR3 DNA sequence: TGTGCCAGCGCCTTCGGACAGTCGGAGACCCAGTACTTC.

The CDR3 is CASSLDGVGYGYTF. The CDR3 nucleotides are TGTGCCAGCAGCTTAGACGGGGTGGGCTATGGCTACACCTTC. The V call is TRBV7-2, the J call TRBJ1-2; D is undetermined. The V gene's germline CDR1 is SGHTA and CDR2 FQGNSA. Trimming pared 1 base from V and 4 bases from J, leaving 10 bases between. This CDR3 comprises 14 residues.

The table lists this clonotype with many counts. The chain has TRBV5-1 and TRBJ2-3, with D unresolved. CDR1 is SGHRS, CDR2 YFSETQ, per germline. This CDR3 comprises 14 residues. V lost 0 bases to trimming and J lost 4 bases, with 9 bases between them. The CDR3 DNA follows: TGCGCCAGCAGCTTGGGTAGCCCCGCAGATACGCAGTATTTT. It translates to CASSLGSPADTQYF. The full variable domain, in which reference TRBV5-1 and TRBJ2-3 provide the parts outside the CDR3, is KAGVTQTPRYLIKTRGQQVTLSCSPISGHRSVSWYQQTPGQGLQFLFEYFSETQRNKGNFPGRFSGRQFSNSRSEMNVSTLELGDSALYLCASSLGSPADTQYFGPGTRLTVL.

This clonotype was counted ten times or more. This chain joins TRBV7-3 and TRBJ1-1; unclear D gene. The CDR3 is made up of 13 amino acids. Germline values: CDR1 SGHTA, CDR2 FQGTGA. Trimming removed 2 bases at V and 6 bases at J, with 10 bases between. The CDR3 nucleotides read TGTGCCAGCAGCTTAGAAGGGTACGCTGAAGCTTTCTTT. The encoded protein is CASSLEGYAEAFF.

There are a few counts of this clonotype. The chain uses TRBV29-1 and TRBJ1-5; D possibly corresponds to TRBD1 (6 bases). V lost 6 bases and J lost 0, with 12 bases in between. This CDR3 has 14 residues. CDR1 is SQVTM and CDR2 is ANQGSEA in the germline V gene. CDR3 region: CSVVDSYSNQPQHF. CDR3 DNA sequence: TGCAGCGTCGTGGACAGTTATAGCAATCAGCCCCAGCATTTT.